The clone carrying this TCR beta chain was found many times. The antigen is not known. Researchers made TCR beta libraries by using iRepertoire HTBI primers and running Arm-PCR on CDR3 regions. A single record per CDR3 protein comes from TCRdb applying MiXCR to the multiplex PCR reads. The sample lists hundreds of thousands of distinct CDR3 sequences, 15% occurring once. This entry belongs to a study of regulatory T cells in long-lasting Graves disease. Study-wide background: New Graves' disease cases had less than 3 months of antithyroid drugs. Study conclusions and caveats: Among the persistent patients, 2,500 to 3,000 public clonotypes were shared, more than the approximately 970 shared among new patients.

Noted time point: newly diagnosed GD, antithyroid drugs for less than 3 months. PBMCs provided the RNA from which the TCR library was made. Patients came through an endocrinology department, and that department was in Xi'an, China. This TCR came from a female donor with Graves disease. The sequencing here drew on peripheral blood mononuclear cells (PBMCs), taken at new diagnosis, from a patient treated with antithyroid drugs.

This CDR3 reads CASSGGQGNTEAFF. CDR3 DNA: TGTGCCAGCAGTGGCGGACAGGGGAACACTGAAGCTTTCTTT. The gene calls are TRBV2 and TRBJ1-1; TRBD1 aligns across 8 bases. Germline V CDR1 and CDR2: SNHLY, FYNNEI. The CDR3 length is 14 residues. V gave up 4 bases and J gave up 1 base; unmatched junction bases: 2.